What follows are 27 T cell receptor beta chains derived from one specimen sequenced in a study of identical twins. TCRdb used MiXCR to reprocess the 5' RACE reads, holding one entry per CDR3 protein. The repertoire has roughly 1.6 million distinct CDR3 sequences, under 35% of them found once; the top ten carry more than 0.25%. The sequencing sample was made of cord blood. The receptors originated from a newborn girl in good health.

This clonotype was counted a few times. The V gene is TRBV28, the J gene TRBJ2-1, with D perhaps matching TRBD1 or TRBD2 (6 bases each). V shed 6 bases and J shed 4 bases, with 22 bases lying between them. CDR3 size: 17 residues. The germline CDR1 and CDR2 sequences are MDHEN and SYDVKM. The CDR3 region is CASSLLRVGGPYNEQFF. The CDR3, as DNA: TGTGCCAGCAGCCTCCTCAGAGTGGGGGGCCCTTACAATGAGCAGTTCTTC. Filled out from reference TRBV28 and TRBJ2-1, the complete variable domain reads DVKVTQSSRYLVKRTGEKVFLECVQDMDHENMFWYRQDPGLGLRLIYFSYDVKMKEKGDIPEGYSVSREKKERFSLILESASTNQTSMYLCASSLLRVGGPYNEQFFGPGTRLTVL.

The CDR3 DNA reads as TGCAGCGTTCTGAGACTAGCGGGGGACGAGCAGTACTTC. This gives the protein CSVLRLAGDEQYF. The genes are TRBV29-1 and TRBJ2-7; 12 bases align to TRBD2. After removal of 5 bases from V and 5 bases from J, the junction contained 4 bases not matched to a gene. The CDR3 sequence is 13 residues long. CDR1 and CDR2 (germline): SQVTM, ANQGSEA.

The V call is TRBV11-2, the J call TRBJ2-7; TRBD2 matches at 12 bases. With the DNA end fitting TRBJ2-5 better, the J assignment may be wrong. Germline CDR1 is SGHAT and CDR2 is FQNNGV. The CDR3 is made up of 16 amino acids. The CDR3 DNA reads TGTGCCAGCAGCTTAGGGGCTAGCGGGGGGGCCAAGACCCAGTACTTC. The encoded protein is CASSLGASGGAKTQYF.

The V call is TRBV18, the J call TRBJ2-3; 8 positions agree with TRBD1. The CDR3 runs to 18 residues. V dropped 2 bases and J dropped 4; count of bases not matched to a gene: 14. The germline V gene has CDR1 KGHSH and CDR2 LQKENI. The CDR3 DNA reads as TGTGCCAGCTCACCATCGGCGATTGGCAGGGGGCACCCAGATACGCAGTATTTT. Its protein product is CASSPSAIGRGHPDTQYF.

This clonotype was counted many times. This sequence joins TRBV7-9 and TRBJ2-7; no definite D call. The germline CDR1 and CDR2 sequences are SEHNR and FQNEAQ (reference sequence). The CDR3 runs 13 residues. V shed 2 bases and J shed 3 bases, with 8 bases lying between them. CDR3 sequence (DNA): TGTGCCAGCAGCTTACGGGCCTTCTACGAGCAGTACTTC. Translated, it gives CASSLRAFYEQYF.

The J gene is TRBJ1-1, the V gene TRBV6-6, with D perhaps matching TRBD1 (6 bases). Germline CDR1 and CDR2: MNHNY and SVGAGI (reference sequence). Between the trimmed V and J ends, which lost 7 bases and 4 bases, there was a span of 13 bases. CDR3 size: 13 residues. CDR3 residues: CASTIPQGTEAFF. CDR3 bases: TGTGCCAGCACCATACCACAGGGCACTGAAGCTTTCTTT.

The chain has TRBV21-1 and TRBJ2-5; TRBD1, as called in the table, went unchecked against the DNA. The end of the DNA fits TRBJ2-7 better, so the J call may be wrong. TRBV21-1 is described as a pseudogene. This CDR3 region has 13 residues. CDR3 protein: CAGSKEGRHEQYF. The CDR3 DNA follows: TGTGCCGGCAGCAAAGAGGGTCGCCACGAGCAGTACTTC.

This clonotype was seen many times. This chain uses TRBV7-9 with TRBJ2-5; 7 bases map to TRBD2. Germline CDR1 reads SEHNR; CDR2 reads FQNEAQ (reference sequence). The CDR3 is 14 residues long. With V trimmed by 5 bases and J by 2 bases, 5 bases remained unmatched. CDR3 in DNA: TGTGCCAGCAGCCCTCGGACTAGTCAAGAGACCCAGTACTTC. Encoded protein: CASSPRTSQETQYF.

This rearrangement joins TRBV12-3 or TRBV12-4 to TRBJ2-4, with 7 bases that match TRBD1. The CDR3 is 18 amino acids. V shed 4 bases, J shed 1 base, and the junction held 13 bases outside the gene matches. The CDR3 DNA reads as TGTGCCAGCAGTTCGGATAAGACAGGGCGCCGGGCCAAAAACATTCAGTACTTC. This sequence encodes CASSSDKTGRRAKNIQYF.

This clonotype turned up a few times. This chain connects TRBV27 to TRBJ2-5, with TRBD1 as a possible D gene (5 bases). The germline gives CDR1 MNHEY, CDR2 SMNVEV (reference sequence). Deletions cut 5 bases from V and 1 base from J, with 8 bases between. CDR3 size: 13 residues. The CDR3 reads CASSKTAQETQYF. CDR3 nucleotide sequence: TGTGCCAGCAGTAAGACAGCCCAAGAGACCCAGTACTTC.

This clonotype was counted once. The chain carries TRBV24-1 and TRBJ2-2; 11 bases fit TRBD1. CDR3 length: 13 residues. Losses at the gene ends were 10 bases for V and 4 bases for J; bases not matched to a gene: 1. The germline V gene encodes CDR1 KGHDR and CDR2 SFDVKD. CDR3 sequence reads: CATGTGGTGELFF. The CDR3 region has the DNA TGTGCCACTGGGACAGGGGGCACCGGGGAGCTGTTTTTT.

This clonotype has just a few counts. This chain links TRBV27 with TRBJ1-5; D unresolved. The CDR3 is 14 residues long. V dropped 3 bases and J dropped 3 bases, with 9 bases sitting between them. Germline assignment: CDR1 MNHEY and CDR2 SMNVEV (reference sequence). CDR3 in amino acids: CASSFRGANQPQHF. In DNA form, the CDR3 reads TGTGCCAGCAGTTTTCGGGGTGCCAATCAGCCCCAGCATTTT.

The genes are TRBV5-6 and TRBJ2-5; 7 bases line up with TRBD2. V trimming: 1 base; J trimming: 4 bases; junction bases outside the gene matches: 7. CDR3 size: 15 residues. CDR1 is SGHDT and CDR2 is YYEEEE in the germline V gene. The chain's CDR3 is CASSLTSWGGETQYF. As DNA, the CDR3 is TGTGCCAGCAGCTTGACTAGCTGGGGGGGAGAGACCCAGTACTTC. The variable domain in full, completed from reference TRBV5-6 and TRBJ2-5, reads DAGVTQSPTHLIKTRGQQVTLRCSPKSGHDTVSWYQQALGQGPQFIFQYYEEEERQRGNFPDRFSGHQFPNYSSELNVNALLLGDSALYLCASSLTSWGGETQYFGPGTRLLVL.

V and J are TRBV20-1 and TRBJ2-3; D call uncertain. Germline V gene lookup returns CDR1 DFQATT and CDR2 SNEGSKA (reference sequence). This CDR3 has 15 residues. Trimming shortened V by 0 bases and J by 1 base, and 11 bases separated the two germline ends. This CDR3 reads CSARDRRPRTDTQYF. The DNA for the CDR3 is TGCAGTGCTAGAGATCGCAGGCCCCGCACAGATACGCAGTATTTT.

This clonotype was observed once. An end of the junction differs from the germline gene, which may be a read error. The chain links TRBV20-1 to TRBJ2-3; TRBD2 matches at 8 bases. This CDR3 has 15 amino acids. Germline CDR1 is DFQATT and CDR2 is SNEGSKA (reference sequence). The CDR3: CSASVSGDITGTQYF. The CDR3 DNA reads TGCAGTGCTAGCGTTAGCGGGGATATCACAGGTACGCAGTATTTT.

The chain is built from TRBV25-1 and TRBJ2-3; D might be TRBD1 (5 bases). The germline V and J ends were trimmed by 3 bases and 6 bases, with 13 bases remaining between them. Germline V lookup: CDR1 MGHDK, CDR2 SYGVNS. This CDR3 region has 14 residues. In DNA form, the CDR3 reads TGTGCCAGCAGTGAGGGCAGGGCGAGGGATACGCAGTATTTT. Its protein product is CASSEGRARDTQYF.

The rearrangement uses TRBV20-1 and TRBJ2-1; 11 bases line up with TRBD2. Unmatched junction bases numbered 9, after V lost 2 bases and J lost 3 bases. The CDR3 covers 17 residues. The V gene's germline CDR1 is DFQATT and CDR2 SNEGSKA (reference sequence). This chain's CDR3 is CSARIPGLADLYNEQFF. The CDR3 coding sequence is TGCAGTGCTAGAATCCCGGGACTAGCGGACCTCTACAATGAGCAGTTCTTC.

This clonotype has more than one count but fewer than ten. The chain couples TRBV29-1 to TRBJ1-2, with a weak D call TRBD1 (5 bases). The germline gives CDR1 SQVTM, CDR2 ANQGSEA. The V gene lost 5 bases and the J gene lost 4 bases, with 14 bases spanning the gap. This CDR3 contains 13 residues. Written as DNA, the CDR3 is TGCAGCGTTAATGCGGGACTTGGCTATGGCTACACCTTC. Protein product: CSVNAGLGYGYTF.

In its sample, this clonotype was seen a few times. This rearrangement joins TRBV1 to TRBJ2-1; the tabulated D call, TRBD2, remains unverified against the DNA. TRBV1 is listed as a pseudogene. The CDR3 extends over 15 amino acids. DNA for the CDR3: TGCACCAGCAGCCAAGCCCCTAGCGGGCAGAATGAGCAGTTCTTC. It yields the protein CTSSQAPSGQNEQFF.

This chain joins TRBV29-1 and TRBJ1-5; no clear D. V was clipped by 6 bases and J by 5 bases, with 14 bases between them. Per germline, CDR1 SQVTM and CDR2 ANQGSEA. CDR3 length equals 13 residues. CDR3 sequence reads: CSVGQDPYQPQHF. For the CDR3, the DNA is TGCAGCGTCGGTCAGGACCCCTATCAGCCCCAGCATTTT.

This sequence joins TRBV9 and TRBJ1-5; TRBD1 might be the D (5 bases). Trimming left V 3 bases short and J 8 bases short, with 21 bases between. The germline CDR1 and CDR2 sequences are SGDLS and YYNGEE. The CDR3 length is 16 residues. This CDR3 reads CASSGRSRDPREPQHF. The CDR3 region has the DNA TGTGCCAGCAGCGGCCGGTCCAGGGATCCGAGGGAGCCCCAGCATTTT.

The J gene is TRBJ2-1, the V gene TRBV13; 8 bases fit TRBD2. V lost 4 bases, J lost 5 bases, and 7 bases stayed unmatched. CDR3 size: 15 residues. Germline CDR1 is PRHDT and CDR2 is FYEKMQ (reference sequence). Here the CDR3 reads CASSSRGLVDNEQFF. CDR3 in DNA: TGTGCCAGCAGCTCCCGGGGACTAGTGGACAATGAGCAGTTCTTC.

This clonotype showed up just a few times. The chain couples TRBV12-5 to TRBJ2-5; D remains ambiguous. V lost 3 bases and J lost 4, with 9 bases in between. Germline V gene sequence: CDR1 LGHNT, CDR2 FRNRAP. This CDR3 region has 13 residues. The CDR3 nucleotides are TGTGCTAGTGGTTTTGGTGGGTCAGAGACCCAGTACTTC. Translation gives CASGFGGSETQYF.

The chain has TRBV7-2 and TRBJ2-7; no firm D call. This CDR3 has 14 amino acids. Germline CDR1 reads SGHTA; CDR2 reads FQGNSA. Trimming cost V 0 bases and J 2 bases, with 8 bases left between them. CDR3 loop: CASSLAETAYEQYF. CDR3 nucleotide sequence: TGTGCCAGCAGCTTAGCGGAAACTGCCTACGAGCAGTACTTC. The whole variable domain, filled in from reference TRBV7-2 and TRBJ2-7, reads GAGVSQSPSNKVTEKGKDVELRCDPISGHTALYWYRQSLGQGLEFLIYFQGNSAPDKSGLPSDRFSAERTGGSVSTLTIQRTQQEDSAVYLCASSLAETAYEQYFGPGTRLTVT.

The chain uses TRBV5-1 and TRBJ1-2, with D perhaps TRBD1 (5 bases). The CDR3 covers 13 residues. CDR1 is SGHRS and CDR2 is YFSETQ in the germline V gene. V was clipped by 4 bases and J by 10 bases, with 17 bases between them. CDR3 in DNA: TGCGCCAGCAGCGAGCTCGGGGGAACGCTCTACACCTTC. This encodes CASSELGGTLYTF.

This sequence joins TRBV10-1 and TRBJ2-2; 8 bases align to TRBD2. Germline loops: CDR1 WNHNN, CDR2 SYGVQD (reference sequence). After removal of 4 bases from V and 7 bases from J, the junction contained 14 bases not matched to a gene. The CDR3 loop spans 17 amino acids. The CDR3 here is CASSGPAGVPCYGELFF. In nucleotides, the CDR3 is TGCGCCAGCAGTGGTCCAGCGGGGGTCCCGTGTTACGGGGAGCTGTTTTTT.

This clonotype has just a few counts. In DNA form, the CDR3 reads TGCAGTGCTAGCCGGCCGGACAGGGTGTATAATTCACCCCTCCACTTT. This gives the protein CSASRPDRVYNSPLHF. The rearrangement links TRBV20-1 to TRBJ1-6; TRBD1 matches at 8 bases. CDR3 length: 16 residues. Trimming removed 3 bases from V and 4 bases from J; junction bases left unmatched: 8. Per the germline V gene, CDR1 is DFQATT and CDR2 is SNEGSKA (reference sequence).